This T cell receptor beta chain was found in a study of Ad26.COV2.S vaccination and SARS-CoV-2 variants. Study-wide findings and caveats: Post-vaccination spike-specific CD8+ and CD4+ T cell responses reportedly had substantial breadth.

As to this clone: Its antigen is not identified.

J lost 7 bases, V lost 4 bases, and 13 bases had no gene match. In germline, CDR1 is SGDLS, CDR2 YYNGEE. This CDR3 region has 15 residues. The treatment denotes: about 20 received Ad26.COV2.S at low or high dose, single or two shots; about 5 received placebo; per-sample allocation not given. Sampling took place 63 days after the first vaccine or placebo injection. Repertoires were generated with immunoSEQ multiplex PCR, while TCRdb's copy carries only in-frame clones and drops some. The repertoire holds about 680,000 clones, with roughly 90% as singletons. The receptor was derived from a person between 18 and 59 years old who received the Ad26.COV2.S COVID-19 vaccine or a placebo. Here the sequenced sample was peripheral blood, taken in a trial of Ad26.COV2.S vaccine versus placebo. The J gene is TRBJ1-2, the V gene TRBV9; TRBD1 agrees at 7 bases. CDR3: CASSFRGQLSSGYTF. The CDR3 DNA follows: TGTGCCAGCAGCTTCAGGGGACAGCTGAGCAGTGGCTACACCTTC. Together with reference TRBV9 and TRBJ1-2, the CDR3 gives the full variable domain: DSGVTQTPKHLITATGQRVTLRCSPRSGDLSVYWYQQSLDQGLQFLIQYYNGEERAKGNILERFSAQQFPDLHSELNLSSLELGDSALYFCASSFRGQLSSGYTFGSGTRLTVV.